This T cell receptor (beta chain) was observed in a study of blood T cell repertoires in COVID-19. This clone was detected only a few times. This table comes from immunoSEQ multiplex PCR, and its TCRdb copy is limited to in-frame clones, with some not included. The sample lists 140,000 to 150,000 clones, around three quarters occurring once. CDR1 is ENHRY and CDR2 is SYGVKD in the germline V gene. There are 12 residues in the CDR3. V lost 7 bases to trimming and J lost 7 bases; unmatched junction nucleotides: 3. J is TRBJ1-2 and V is TRBV10-3, with 10 bases fitting TRBD1. The TCR comes from a man in his sixties with acute or convalescent COVID-19. Sequenced: peripheral blood. Here the CDR3 reads CAIKGQGLGYTF. CDR3 bases: TGTGCCATCAAGGGACAGGGGCTTGGCTACACCTTC.